This T cell receptor beta chain originates from a study of T cell responses to AZD1222 COVID-19 vaccine. The wider study: Second-dose timings of about 4 or about 12 weeks were pooled. Regarding the study as a whole: Donors were largely white British and mainly female; clonal diversity was possibly underestimated.

The V gene's germline CDR1 is LGHNT and CDR2 FRNRAP. The CDR3 contains 17 residues. Trimming removed 1 base from V and 1 base from J; junction bases left unmatched: 3. In regard to this clone: What it binds is not known.

Clones were sequenced by immunoSEQ multiplex PCR, and TCRdb holds only the in-frame ones, with some missing. The top ten clones hold about 4% of a sample with 150,000 to 200,000 clones, approximately 95% of them seen once. Here the sequenced sample was peripheral blood, taken on day 0 of AZD1222 vaccination. The V and J genes are TRBV12-5 and TRBJ2-3, with 12 bases that match TRBD2. The TCR originated in an adult in good health. CDR3 in DNA: TGTGCTAGTGGTTTGGAGAGACTAGCGGGAGGCACAGATACGCAGTATTTT. Its protein product is CASGLERLAGGTDTQYF.